This T cell receptor beta chain was sequenced during a study of shared clonotypes between healthy human individuals. Comments on this clone: Antigen specificity is unknown.

CD8 cells classed as naive were CD45RO-negative and positively selected for CCR7, excluding terminally differentiated effector memory CD45RA+ cells. At a deep level, the assay was run. Genomic DNA belonging to each subset was distributed in equal measure over several immunoSEQ plates. Repertoires were generated with immunoSEQ multiplex PCR, while TCRdb's copy carries only in-frame clones and drops some. The sample has roughly 2,000,000 clones, 93% seen once. Points from the study as a whole: Naive subsets usually exceeded memory subsets in estimated richness. Non-shared clonotypes showed lower generation probabilities than clonotypes common to all four donors.

The receptor's source is a man younger than 35 in good health. Some clones in this sample may be carry-over from other donors' samples. The sample comprised naive CD8+ T cells from PBMCs.

CDR3 in amino acids: CAWRTLSNSYEQYF. The CDR3 DNA follows: TGTGCCTGGAGAACGCTTAGCAACTCCTACGAGCAGTACTTC. The V gene is TRBV30, the J gene TRBJ2-7; D gene unclear. The CDR3 sequence is 14 residues long. Germline V gene lookup returns CDR1 GTSNPN and CDR2 SVGIG (reference sequence). Trimming shortened V by 3 bases and J by 0 bases, and 12 bases separated the two germline ends.